The following is a T cell receptor (beta chain) sequence with its context. Its antigen remains unidentified. The CDR3 is made up of 15 amino acids. V dropped 5 bases and J dropped 0 bases, with 13 bases sitting between them. Germline V gene lookup returns CDR1 SGHTA and CDR2 FQGNSA. The sample is drawn from a study of cytomegalovirus exposure and HLA in healthy donors. Findings and limits, study-wide: Accurate prediction of most subjects' HLA-A and HLA-B alleles from TCR beta sequences was reported. The authors judged a highly shared variant cluster likely a sequencing artifact. A few of the chains that were CMV-associated were confirmed in vitro to be specific for CMV antigens.

60 Vbeta and 13 Jbeta primers were used in PCR. Using immunoSEQ multiplex PCR, the repertoire was profiled, and TCRdb retains in-frame clones only, with some absent. The sample has about 160,000 clones, 87% seen once. This chain links TRBV7-2 with TRBJ1-1; D not certain. The sequenced material came from PBMCs. The clonotype comes from a woman aged 25 to 39 in good health and CMV-seronegative. As DNA, the CDR3 is TGTGCCAGCAGCAAAGCCGGACTGCTGAACACTGAAGCTTTCTTT. Residues: CASSKAGLLNTEAFF. The full variable domain, in which reference TRBV7-2 and TRBJ1-1 provide the parts outside the CDR3, is GAGVSQSPSNKVTEKGKDVELRCDPISGHTALYWYRQSLGQGLEFLIYFQGNSAPDKSGLPSDRFSAERTGGSVSTLTIQRTQQEDSAVYLCASSKAGLLNTEAFFGQGTRLTVV.